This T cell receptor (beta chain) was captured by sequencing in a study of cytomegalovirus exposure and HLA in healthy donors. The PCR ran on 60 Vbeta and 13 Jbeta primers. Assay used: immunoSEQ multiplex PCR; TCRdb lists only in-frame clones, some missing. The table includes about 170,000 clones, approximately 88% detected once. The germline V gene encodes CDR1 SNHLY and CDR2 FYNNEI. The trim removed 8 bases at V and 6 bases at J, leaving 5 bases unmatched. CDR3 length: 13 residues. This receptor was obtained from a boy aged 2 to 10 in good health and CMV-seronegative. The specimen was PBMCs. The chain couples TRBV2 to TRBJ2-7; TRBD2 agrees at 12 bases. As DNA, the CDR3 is TGTGCCAGCCCGGGACTAGCGGGTCTCGAGCAGTACTTC. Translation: CASPGLAGLEQYF.